Listed below are T cell receptor beta chains from one sample, sequenced in a study of OX40 agonist ivuxolimab in advanced cancers. Repertoires were generated with immunoSEQ multiplex PCR, while TCRdb's copy carries only in-frame clones and drops some. Among roughly 71,000 clones, approximately 89% were seen once, and the ten largest hold 0.45% to 0.65%. The sequences come from CD4+ or CD8+ T cells sorted from blood, collected in a trial of the OX40 agonist ivuxolimab. Every receptor here comes from an adult with an advanced solid tumor such as melanoma, head and neck, liver or kidney cancer. Both conserved end residues are part of each CDR3. A D gene is named only where the DNA matches it firmly. Expanded clones are given a class, and other clones once, few, many or no size at all.

j_call d_call clone_size v_call cdr3_nt cdr3_aa
TRBJ2-3 - once TRBV7-6 TGTGCCAGCAGCTTAAGGAGGGGCACAGATACGCAGTATTTT CASSLRRGTDTQYF
TRBJ2-1 - - TRBV29-1 TGCAGCGTTGTAACGCTTAGCTCCTACAATGAGCAGTTCTTC CSVVTLSSYNEQFF
TRBJ2-5 - - TRBV4-1 TGCGCCAGCAGCCAAGATTTTTCCCCCGCCGGGACCCAGTACTTC CASSQDFSPAGTQYF
TRBJ2-6 - - TRBV18 TGTGCCAGCTCACCAAATATGGTTGGCTCTGGGGCCAACGTCCTGACTTTC CASSPNMVGSGANVLTF
TRBJ2-5 - - TRBV2 TGTGCCAGCAGGAGGCAGGAAGAGACCCAGTACTTC CASRRQEETQYF
TRBJ1-2 TRBD1 - TRBV9 TGTGCCAGCAGCGTATCTGGGACAGGAGACTATGGCTACACCTTC CASSVSGTGDYGYTF
TRBJ1-1 - once TRBV2 TGTGCCAGCAGTGAAGCTAGCCAGGGTACCGAAGCTTTCTTT CASSEASQGTEAFF
TRBJ2-2 - once TRBV5-5 TGTGCCAGCAGCCTGGGCACCGGGACACTGAACACCGGGGAGCTGTTTTTT CASSLGTGTLNTGELFF
TRBJ2-7 TRBD2 - TRBV5-1 TGCGCCAGCAGCACAAGCGGGGGGGCCTCCTACGAGCAGTACTTC CASSTSGGASYEQYF
TRBJ1-2 - - TRBV19 TGTGCCAGTGACCTAGGTGGGGGCAGCTATGGCTACACCTTC CASDLGGGSYGYTF
TRBJ2-5 - - TRBV5-1 TGCGCCAGTGGGGACACGGTTTATCAGGCCCAGTACTTC CASGDTVYQAQYF
TRBJ1-3 - - TRBV6-1 TGTGCCAGCAGTGACGAGGGGGGAAACACCATATATTTT CASSDEGGNTIYF
TRBJ2-5 - once TRBV5-4 TGTGCCAGCAGCTTGGCCAGAGAGACCCAGTACTTC CASSLARETQYF
TRBJ1-5 TRBD1 once TRBV6-1 TGTGCCAGCAGTCCTGGGACAGGAGAGCATTTT CASSPGTGEHF
TRBJ1-5 TRBD1 - TRBV6-1 TGTGCCAGCAGTGCAGGGGGTGGGAATCAGCCCCAGCATTTT CASSAGGGNQPQHF
TRBJ2-4 - - TRBV4-1 TGCGCCAGCAGCCAAAGGATTGTCAAAAACATTCAGTACTTC CASSQRIVKNIQYF
TRBJ2-3 - - TRBV9 TGTGCCAGCAGCGTAGAAACAGATACGCAGTATTTT CASSVETDTQYF
TRBJ2-5 TRBD1 - TRBV18 TGTGCCAGCTCAGCCGGGACAGGGGACCAAGAGACCCAGTACTTC CASSAGTGDQETQYF
TRBJ2-1 - - TRBV2 TGTGCCAGCAGTGAGGTGGGTGGTGAGCAGTTCTTC CASSEVGGEQFF
TRBJ2-5 TRBD1 - TRBV18 TGTGCCAGCTCCCCGGACAGGGGGCGAGAGACCCAGTACTTC CASSPDRGRETQYF
TRBJ1-2 - - TRBV10-3 TGTGCCATCAGTGAGGGGCAGGGCAGGGCCAACTATGGCTACACCTTC CAISEGQGRANYGYTF
TRBJ1-6 TRBD1 - TRBV5-6 TGTGCCAGCAGCCCGGACAGGGGCTACTATAATTCACCCCTCCACTTT CASSPDRGYYNSPLHF
TRBJ2-3 - - TRBV6-5 TGTGCCAGCAGTGCACAGCCTTCAGGGTCAGATACGCAGTATTTT CASSAQPSGSDTQYF
TRBJ2-7 - - TRBV5-6 TGTGCCAGCAGGACCCTCCTGAGGGGTCAAGCGGGCGGCGAGCAGTACTTC CASRTLLRGQAGGEQYF
TRBJ2-3 - once TRBV10-2 TGCGCCAGCAGTGAGAGGGGACCGGAGGTGTATACGCAGTATTTT CASSERGPEVYTQYF
TRBJ2-3 TRBD1 - TRBV6-1 TGTGCCAGCAGTGAACCGGGACAGGGGTCAAATACGCAGTATTTT CASSEPGQGSNTQYF
TRBJ1-1 TRBD1 - TRBV6-1 TGTGCCAGCAGCACCTTGAACAGGGGAGGCACTGAAGCTTTCTTT CASSTLNRGGTEAFF
TRBJ2-5 TRBD2 few TRBV9 TGTGCCAGCAGCCCGGGAGTTAGCGGGATAAAACAAGAGACCCAGTACTTC CASSPGVSGIKQETQYF
TRBJ1-5 TRBD1 - TRBV6-6 TGTGCCAGCAGCGGACAGGGACGGACTCAGCCCCAGCATTTT CASSGQGRTQPQHF
TRBJ2-3 TRBD2 - TRBV7-3 TGTGCCAGCAGCTTAACGGGAGGACTAGCGGGGGGCACAGATACGCAGTATTTT CASSLTGGLAGGTDTQYF
TRBJ2-7 - - TRBV28 TGTGCCAGCAGTTTGCGAGAACCCTACGAGCAGTACTTC CASSLREPYEQYF
TRBJ2-7 - - TRBV27 TGTGCCAGCAGTTCTCCGAGCTTGGCGGACTACGAGCAGTACTTC CASSSPSLADYEQYF
TRBJ2-2 - - TRBV5-1 TGCGCCACCCAGTCAGGGGGGGGGCCGAGGAACGGGGAGCTGTTTTTT CATQSGGGPRNGELFF
TRBJ1-2 - - TRBV7-2 TGTGCCAGCAGCTTAGTCAGGGAGACCTATGGCTACACCTTC CASSLVRETYGYTF
TRBJ1-1 - - TRBV6-6 TGTGCCAGCGGGGCCGTGGGGTATTGGACTGAAGCTTTCTTT CASGAVGYWTEAFF
TRBJ2-5 - once TRBV7-9 TGTGCCAGCAGCAGAGGCAGCTTCCGGGAGACCCAGTACTTC CASSRGSFRETQYF
TRBJ2-2 TRBD2 - TRBV5-1 TGCGCCAGCAGCTTGGCGCTAGCGGGGGGGCACGGCACCGGGGAGCTGTTTTTT CASSLALAGGHGTGELFF
TRBJ1-5 - - TRBV7-9 TGTGCCAGCAGTGGGATGACCGGAGATCAGCCCCAGCATTTT CASSGMTGDQPQHF